One sample yielded the 30 T cell receptor beta chains listed below, sequenced in a study of shared clonotypes between healthy human individuals. Data came from immunoSEQ multiplex PCR; TCRdb stores just in-frame clones and leaves some out. The sample holds about 2.4 million clones; approximately 93% are singletons and the top ten take about 0.34%. Sequencing was performed on naive CD4+ T cells from PBMCs. The subset is: CD45RA+ positively selected. These receptors were taken from a man aged 18 to 35 in good health. Some clones in this sample may be carry-over from other donors' samples.

In the case of this clone: The sample holds other DNA sequences that translate to the same CDR3. V gene TRBV7-2 combines with J gene TRBJ2-1; D ambiguous. The CDR3 runs 13 residues. CDR1 is SGHTA, CDR2 FQGNSA, per germline. Trimming removed 1 base from V and 3 bases from J, with 4 bases in between. CDR3 region: CASSLGLYNEQFF. The DNA for the CDR3 is TGTGCCAGCAGCTTAGGTCTCTACAATGAGCAGTTCTTC.

The V call is TRBV19, the J call TRBJ1-2, with 8 bases fitting TRBD1. The length of the CDR3 is 14 residues. Per germline, CDR1 LNHDA and CDR2 SQIVND (reference sequence). J was trimmed by 6 bases and V by 4 bases; bases with no gene match: 7. As DNA, the CDR3 is TGTGCCAGTAGTAGTGGACAGGGAAAGGATGGCTACACCTTC. It specifies CASSSGQGKDGYTF.

As regards this clone: The sample carries other DNA sequences with the same CDR3. This chain links TRBV5-1 with TRBJ2-6; 7 bases are shared with TRBD2. Germline V gene data show CDR1 as SGHRS and CDR2 as YFSETQ. The ends lost 0 bases at V and 2 bases at J; junction bases unmatched: 2. The CDR3 has 16 residues. DNA for the CDR3: TGCGCCAGCAGCTTGGTCGCGGGGGCTGGGGCCAACGTCCTGACTTTC. Translated: CASSLVAGAGANVLTF.

This chain links TRBV2 with TRBJ2-7; D gene uncertain. The CDR3 totals 14 residues. The germline V and J ends were trimmed by 5 bases and 4 bases, with 15 bases remaining between them. Germline-derived CDR1 and CDR2 are SNHLY and FYNNEI. CDR3 protein: CASSPGRSFYEQYF. The CDR3 region has the DNA TGTGCCAGCAGTCCAGGCCGATCCTTTTACGAGCAGTACTTC.

As concerns this clone: Within the sample, other DNA sequences also encode this same CDR3. The chain uses TRBV5-1 and TRBJ2-2; 9 bases are shared with TRBD2. Germline V gives CDR1 SGHRS, CDR2 YFSETQ. Trimming took 0 bases from V and 3 from J; bases not matched to a gene: 3. The CDR3 is made up of 16 amino acids. In DNA, the CDR3 is TGCGCCAGCAGCTTGGTAGTAGCGGGGGACACCGGGGAGCTGTTTTTT. Protein: CASSLVVAGDTGELFF.

The chain employs TRBV5-1 and TRBJ2-3; TRBD2 matches 11 bases. The CDR3 has 15 amino acids. Germline-derived CDR1 and CDR2 are SGHRS and YFSETQ. J lost 5 bases, V lost 4 bases, and 6 bases had no gene match. For the CDR3, the DNA is TGCGCCAGCAGCACCGGGACTAGCGGAGGAGATACGCAGTATTTT. As protein: CASSTGTSGGDTQYF.

This chain connects TRBV2 to TRBJ1-1, with D perhaps matching TRBD1 (5 bases). CDR3 length equals 11 residues. The V end was cut by 8 bases, the J end by 1 base, with 5 bases between. CDR1 and CDR2 (germline): SNHLY, FYNNEI. This chain's CDR3 is CASGGNTEAFF. In nucleotides, the CDR3 is TGTGCCAGCGGGGGGAACACTGAAGCTTTCTTT.

V gene TRBV28 combines with J gene TRBJ2-1; D gene ambiguous. Germline values: CDR1 MDHEN, CDR2 SYDVKM. There are 15 residues in the CDR3. V was clipped by 2 bases and J by 3 bases, with 11 bases between them. The CDR3 DNA reads TGTGCCAGCAGTTTACCAGCGAGACTCTACAATGAGCAGTTCTTC. Its protein product is CASSLPARLYNEQFF.

V and J are TRBV18 and TRBJ1-5; D might be TRBD1 (5 bases). V was clipped by 2 bases and J by 0 bases, with 8 bases between them. The CDR3 consists of 15 residues. Germline-derived CDR1 and CDR2 are KGHSH and LQKENI. The CDR3 here is CASSPTRVSNQPQHF. CDR3 sequence (DNA): TGTGCCAGCTCACCAACCAGGGTTAGCAATCAGCCCCAGCATTTT.

V is TRBV18 and J is TRBJ2-1; tentative D call: TRBD1 (5 bases). Germline V gene lookup returns CDR1 KGHSH and CDR2 LQKENI. This CDR3 spans 13 amino acids. V shed 2 bases and J shed 9 bases, with 11 bases lying between them. The CDR3 nucleotides are TGTGCCAGCTCACCAAAACAGGTGGGTGAGCAGTTCTTC. This sequence encodes CASSPKQVGEQFF. The full variable domain, completed using reference TRBV18 and TRBJ2-1, is NAGVMQNPRHLVRRRGQEARLRCSPMKGHSHVYWYRQLPEEGLKFMVYLQKENIIDESGMPKERFSAEFPKEGPSILRIQQVVRGDSAAYFCASSPKQVGEQFFGPGTRLTVL.

The V gene is TRBV28, the J gene TRBJ2-7; D is uncertain. Trimming pared 3 bases from V and 3 bases from J, leaving 15 bases between. The germline gives CDR1 MDHEN, CDR2 SYDVKM. The CDR3 extends over 15 amino acids. The CDR3 loop reads CASSFWRSTLYEQYF. Here the CDR3 DNA reads TGTGCCAGCAGTTTCTGGCGAAGTACCCTCTACGAGCAGTACTTC. Full variable domain (missing parts from reference TRBV28 and TRBJ2-7): DVKVTQSSRYLVKRTGEKVFLECVQDMDHENMFWYRQDPGLGLRLIYFSYDVKMKEKGDIPEGYSVSREKKERFSLILESASTNQTSMYLCASSFWRSTLYEQYFGPGTRLTVT.

The rearrangement joins TRBV9 to TRBJ1-3, with D possibly being TRBD1 (6 bases). CDR1 SGDLS and CDR2 YYNGEE come from the germline V gene. V was cut by 3 bases and J by 1 base, with 8 bases left in between. This CDR3 spans 14 amino acids. CDR3 nucleotide sequence: TGTGCCAGCAGCGCCGACAGGTCTGGAAACACCATATATTTT. Translation gives CASSADRSGNTIYF. Full variable domain (rest looked up from reference TRBV9 and TRBJ1-3): DSGVTQTPKHLITATGQRVTLRCSPRSGDLSVYWYQQSLDQGLQFLIQYYNGEERAKGNILERFSAQQFPDLHSELNLSSLELGDSALYFCASSADRSGNTIYFGEGSWLTVV.

The chain links TRBV6-1 to TRBJ2-5, with 9 bases lining up with TRBD1. The germline gives CDR1 MNHNS, CDR2 SASEGT. V lost 2 bases to trimming and J lost 0 bases; unmatched junction nucleotides: 4. This CDR3 contains 16 residues. CDR3 coding DNA: TGTGCCAGCAGTGAACGCACAGGGGGCTACCAAGAGACCCAGTACTTC. This translates into CASSERTGGYQETQYF.

On this clone itself: The junction differs from germline at one of its ends, possibly a read error. In DNA, the CDR3 is TGTGCCAGCAGGGGACTAGCGGTTATCCAGGACTTC. Translated: CASRGLAVIQDF. The gene calls are TRBV2 and TRBJ2-5, with 11 bases that match TRBD2. Germline V gene lookup returns CDR1 SNHLY and CDR2 FYNNEI. The CDR3 is made up of 12 amino acids. Together with reference TRBV2 and TRBJ2-5, the CDR3 gives the full variable domain: EPEVTQTPSHQVTQMGQEVILRCVPISNHLYFYWYRQILGQKVEFLVSFYNNEISEKSEIFDDQFSVERPDGSNFTLKIRSTKLEDSAMYFCASRGLAVIQDFGPGTRLLVL.

The chain joins TRBV11-2 to TRBJ2-1; tentatively, D is TRBD2 (5 bases). This CDR3 has 14 residues. Germline values: CDR1 SGHAT, CDR2 FQNNGV. V was pared by 3 bases and J by 4 bases, with 10 bases between. The CDR3 loop reads CASSLGSGYNEQFF. CDR3 DNA sequence: TGTGCCAGCAGCTTGGGGTCGGGATACAATGAGCAGTTCTTC.

The chain recombines TRBV6-5 with TRBJ2-5, with 10 bases lining up with TRBD1. The V segment lost 10 bases and the J segment 4 bases; nucleotides outside the gene matches: 3. The CDR3 loop spans 12 amino acids. Germline-derived CDR1 and CDR2 are MNHEY and SVGAGI. The CDR3, as DNA: TGTGCCACTAGGACAGGGGGAGAGACCCAGTACTTC. Translation gives CATRTGGETQYF.

The chain joins TRBV5-4 to TRBJ2-5; TRBD1 aligns across 11 bases. The CDR3 extends over 16 amino acids. J lost 5 bases, V lost 0 bases, and 6 bases had no gene match. From germline, CDR1 is SGHNT and CDR2 YYREEE (reference sequence). The CDR3 spells CASSLGGQGAVETQYF. The CDR3 bases are TGTGCCAGCAGCTTGGGAGGACAGGGGGCCGTCGAGACCCAGTACTTC. Full variable domain (outside the CDR3, taken from reference TRBV5-4 and TRBJ2-5): ETGVTQSPTHLIKTRGQQVTLRCSSQSGHNTVSWYQQALGQGPQFIFQYYREEENGRGNFPPRFSGLQFPNYSSELNVNALELDDSALYLCASSLGGQGAVETQYFGPGTRLLVL.

This chain links TRBV7-6 with TRBJ2-5, with D perhaps being TRBD1 or TRBD2 (5 bases each). The CDR3 extends over 15 amino acids. Per germline, CDR1 SGHVS and CDR2 FNYEAQ. V gave up 4 bases and J gave up 3 bases, with 15 bases separating them. The CDR3 sequence is CASSSSPGTEETQYF. CDR3 bases: TGTGCCAGCAGCTCGTCCCCCGGGACGGAAGAGACCCAGTACTTC.

To note about this clone: The same CDR3 arises from other DNA sequences in this sample as well. This chain links TRBV28 with TRBJ1-2, with D possibly TRBD1 on 6 matching bases. V gave up 1 base and J gave up 5 bases, with 11 bases separating them. The germline V gene has CDR1 MDHEN and CDR2 SYDVKM. CDR3 length equals 14 residues. The CDR3 is CASSLLDRLYGYTF. The CDR3 DNA sequence: TGTGCCAGCAGTTTATTGGACAGACTTTATGGCTACACCTTC.

V gene TRBV7-2 combines with J gene TRBJ2-3; TRBD2 aligns across 7 bases. Unmatched junction bases numbered 9, after V lost 0 bases and J lost 6 bases. The CDR3 spans 16 residues. In germline, CDR1 is SGHTA, CDR2 FQGNSA. CDR3 amino acids: CASSLAGASGWDTQYF. DNA for the CDR3: TGTGCCAGCAGCTTAGCCGGGGCTAGCGGATGGGATACGCAGTATTTT.

The rearrangement uses TRBV6-1 and TRBJ2-2; 9 positions agree with TRBD1. The germline gives CDR1 MNHNS, CDR2 SASEGT. CDR3 length: 15 residues. V shed 2 bases, J shed 5 bases, and the junction held 3 bases outside the gene matches. CDR3 amino acids: CASSERDRVTGELFF. CDR3 bases: TGTGCCAGCAGTGAAAGGGACAGGGTAACCGGGGAGCTGTTTTTT.

The CDR3 here is CASSPFILIGGDTEAFF. DNA of the CDR3: TGTGCCAGCTCACCTTTCATTCTTATCGGGGGTGACACTGAAGCTTTCTTT. V usage is TRBV18 and J usage is TRBJ1-1; possibly TRBD1 for D (5 bases). V dropped 3 bases and J dropped 3 bases, with 20 bases sitting between them. The CDR3 sequence is 17 residues long. Germline loops: CDR1 KGHSH, CDR2 LQKENI.

The V call is TRBV7-9, the J call TRBJ2-7, with a possible D match to TRBD1 (8 bases). Germline CDR1 is SEHNR and CDR2 is FQNEAQ (reference sequence). With 5 bases removed from V and 3 bases from J, the gap between germline ends came to 17 bases. The CDR3 totals 15 residues. CDR3 region: CASSPRQGRVYEQYF. The CDR3 nucleotides read TGTGCCAGCAGCCCGAGACAGGGGAGGGTCTACGAGCAGTACTTC.

Only a few counts were recorded for this clone. The V gene is TRBV30, the J gene TRBJ1-4; D not resolved. Trimming pared 5 bases from V and 7 bases from J, leaving 11 bases between. The CDR3 runs 12 residues. CDR1 is GTSNPN and CDR2 is SVGIG in the germline V gene (reference sequence). The CDR3 coding sequence is TGTGCCTGGGGGGAATTGGGTGAAAAACTGTTTTTT. It yields the protein CAWGELGEKLFF.

The chain has TRBV20-1 and TRBJ2-7; TRBD2 might be the D (5 bases). The CDR3 covers 11 residues. Looked up from germline, CDR1 is DFQATT and CDR2 is SNEGSKA (reference sequence). The CDR3, as DNA: TGCAGCTCGTGGACGGGAATCGAGCAGTACTTC. Protein: CSSWTGIEQYF.

This chain uses TRBV19 with TRBJ2-1; possibly TRBD1 or TRBD2 for D (5 bases each). Germline V gene lookup returns CDR1 LNHDA and CDR2 SQIVND (reference sequence). The CDR3 spans 15 residues. V was cut by 6 bases and J by 14 bases, with 26 bases left in between. CDR3: CASSKTMSGQQKKFF. As DNA, the CDR3 is TGTGCCAGTAGCAAGACTATGAGCGGACAACAGAAAAAGTTCTTC.

This rearrangement joins TRBV5-1 to TRBJ2-3, with D perhaps TRBD1 or TRBD2 (5 bases each). The V gene lost 2 bases and the J gene lost 6 bases, with 16 bases spanning the gap. This CDR3 region has 15 residues. Germline-derived CDR1 and CDR2 are SGHRS and YFSETQ. CDR3 protein: CASSLSYGTSDTQYF. CDR3 DNA sequence: TGCGCCAGCAGCTTATCCTATGGGACCTCCGATACGCAGTATTTT.

This clone was observed a single time. The genes are TRBV2 and TRBJ2-4, with TRBD2 matching 7 bases. V gave up 3 bases and J gave up 5 bases; unmatched junction bases: 7. This CDR3 has 15 residues. CDR1 and CDR2 (germline): SNHLY, FYNNEI. For the CDR3, the DNA is TGTGCCAGCAGTGACCGACTAGCTTTCCAAAACATTCAGTACTTC. Its translation: CASSDRLAFQNIQYF.

This chain uses TRBV4-1 with TRBJ2-1; 9 nucleotides match TRBD2. V trimming: 4 bases; J trimming: 14 bases; junction bases outside the gene matches: 9. The germline V gene encodes CDR1 MGHRA and CDR2 YSYEKL. The CDR3 sequence is 13 residues long. The CDR3 here is CASSPMAGGHKFF. In DNA, the CDR3 is TGCGCCAGCAGCCCAATGGCGGGAGGGCATAAGTTCTTC.

The J gene is TRBJ2-7, the V gene TRBV6-1; D uncertain. The CDR3 loop spans 12 amino acids. From germline, CDR1 is MNHNS and CDR2 SASEGT. V was trimmed by 8 bases and J by 2 bases, leaving 10 bases between them. The CDR3 here is CASGDKTYEQYF. The CDR3 DNA reads TGTGCCAGCGGAGACAAGACCTACGAGCAGTACTTC.